A selection of T cell receptor beta chains follows, all from one sample in a study of cytomegalovirus exposure and HLA in healthy donors. The table came from immunoSEQ multiplex PCR; TCRdb's copy has only in-frame clones and leaves some out. The table lists about 140,000 clones, 88% of them singletons. Sequenced: PBMCs. The source is a woman younger than 30 in good health and CMV-seropositive. Both conserved end residues are part of each CDR3. The D gene is left open where the match is weak. Only part of the rows carry a size: once, few, many, or a class if the clone is expanded.

j_call: TRBJ2-2; d_call: TRBD1; clone_size: NA; v_call: TRBV2; cdr3_nt: TGTGCCAGCAGGCTGACAGGGTTATATACCGGGGAGCTGTTTTTT; cdr3_aa: CASRLTGLYTGELFF
j_call: TRBJ1-1; d_call: TRBD1; clone_size: NA; v_call: TRBV6-5; cdr3_nt: TGTGCCAGCAGTTACTGGACAGGAAACACTGAAGCTTTCTTT; cdr3_aa: CASSYWTGNTEAFF
j_call: TRBJ2-1; d_call: TRBD1; clone_size: NA; v_call: TRBV6-8; cdr3_nt: TGTGCCAGCAGCCACGACAGGGTGGGCGGCAATGAGCAGTTCTTC; cdr3_aa: CASSHDRVGGNEQFF
j_call: TRBJ2-3; d_call: TRBD2; clone_size: NA; v_call: TRBV9; cdr3_nt: TGTGCCAGCAGCGGGACTAGCGGGTTGCTCTATCGGAACACAGATACGCAGTATTTT; cdr3_aa: CASSGTSGLLYRNTDTQYF
j_call: TRBJ1-5; d_call: NA; clone_size: NA; v_call: TRBV19; cdr3_nt: TGTGCCAGTAGTATTCGGGGGAGCAATCAGCCCCAGCATTTT; cdr3_aa: CASSIRGSNQPQHF
j_call: TRBJ2-7; d_call: TRBD1; clone_size: NA; v_call: TRBV2; cdr3_nt: TGTGCCAGCAGTGCCGACAGGGGGTTCTCCTACGAGCAGTACTTC; cdr3_aa: CASSADRGFSYEQYF
j_call: TRBJ1-3; d_call: NA; clone_size: once; v_call: TRBV5-6; cdr3_nt: TGTGCCAGCAGCTGGGCCGGGACAGGAAACACCATATATTTT; cdr3_aa: CASSWAGTGNTIYF
j_call: TRBJ2-7; d_call: TRBD1; clone_size: once; v_call: TRBV28; cdr3_nt: TGTGCCAGCAAGGGGCCCGACGGGACAGGGTACGAGCAGTACTTC; cdr3_aa: CASKGPDGTGYEQYF
j_call: TRBJ1-2; d_call: NA; clone_size: few; v_call: TRBV25-1; cdr3_nt: TGTGCCAGCAGTCGCGGAGTAGCTAACTATGGCTACACCTTC; cdr3_aa: CASSRGVANYGYTF
j_call: TRBJ2-1; d_call: TRBD2; clone_size: NA; v_call: TRBV9; cdr3_nt: TGTGCCAGCAGCGTAGAGGTGGGCGGGGGCTACAATGAGCAGTTCTTC; cdr3_aa: CASSVEVGGGYNEQFF
j_call: TRBJ1-4; d_call: TRBD1; clone_size: NA; v_call: TRBV5-1; cdr3_nt: TGCGCCAGCAGCGAGGACAGGGGGGATGGAAATGAAAAACTGTTTTTT; cdr3_aa: CASSEDRGDGNEKLFF
j_call: TRBJ1-3; d_call: NA; clone_size: NA; v_call: TRBV7-2; cdr3_nt: TGTGCCAGCAGCTTAGGTATTAGAAACACCATATATTTT; cdr3_aa: CASSLGIRNTIYF
j_call: TRBJ1-2; d_call: TRBD1; clone_size: NA; v_call: TRBV2; cdr3_nt: TGTGCCAGCAGTGAAAGGACAGGAACGATCTATGGCTACACCTTC; cdr3_aa: CASSERTGTIYGYTF
j_call: TRBJ1-5; d_call: NA; clone_size: few; v_call: TRBV19; cdr3_nt: TGTGCCAGTAGTGACCCGGGTAGCAATCAGCCCCAGCATTTT; cdr3_aa: CASSDPGSNQPQHF
j_call: TRBJ1-5; d_call: TRBD1; clone_size: NA; v_call: TRBV28; cdr3_nt: TGTGCCAGCAGTTCCGGACAGGGGGTTCAGCCCCAGCATTTT; cdr3_aa: CASSSGQGVQPQHF
j_call: TRBJ1-1; d_call: TRBD1; clone_size: NA; v_call: TRBV10-3; cdr3_nt: TGTGCCATCAGTGAACAGGGGGCGCGGAACACTGAAGCTTTCTTT; cdr3_aa: CAISEQGARNTEAFF
j_call: TRBJ2-2; d_call: TRBD1; clone_size: NA; v_call: TRBV5-4; cdr3_nt: TGTGCCAGCAGCTCCGCAGGGGGCGTGACCGGGGAGCTGTTTTTT; cdr3_aa: CASSSAGGVTGELFF
j_call: TRBJ1-4; d_call: NA; clone_size: NA; v_call: TRBV5-6; cdr3_nt: TGTGCCAGCAGCCACGCCGCGGGAGAGGGGGAAAAACTGTTTTTT; cdr3_aa: CASSHAAGEGEKLFF
j_call: TRBJ1-2; d_call: TRBD1; clone_size: NA; v_call: TRBV29-1; cdr3_nt: TGCAGCGCTATTACAGGGGTCTATGGCTACACCTTC; cdr3_aa: CSAITGVYGYTF
j_call: TRBJ2-1; d_call: TRBD2; clone_size: NA; v_call: TRBV7-3; cdr3_nt: TGTGCCAGCAGCTCCCAAGCGGGAGGGCCCAATGAGCAGTTCTTC; cdr3_aa: CASSSQAGGPNEQFF
j_call: TRBJ2-7; d_call: TRBD1; clone_size: few; v_call: TRBV6-5; cdr3_nt: TGTGCCAGCAGCCTAGCCGGACAGGGGGCCTACGAGCAGTACTTC; cdr3_aa: CASSLAGQGAYEQYF
j_call: TRBJ2-2; d_call: TRBD2; clone_size: NA; v_call: TRBV5-1; cdr3_nt: TGCGCCAGCAACAGACTAGCGGGAGCCCCGAACACCGGGGAGCTGTTTTTT; cdr3_aa: CASNRLAGAPNTGELFF
j_call: TRBJ1-4; d_call: NA; clone_size: NA; v_call: TRBV15; cdr3_nt: TGTGCCACCAGCTTGACAGTTCGGGATGAAAAACTGTTTTTT; cdr3_aa: CATSLTVRDEKLFF
j_call: TRBJ1-6; d_call: TRBD1; clone_size: NA; v_call: TRBV7-8; cdr3_nt: TGTGCCAGCAGCCCCGGGACAGGGCTTAATTCACCCCTCCACTTT; cdr3_aa: CASSPGTGLNSPLHF
j_call: TRBJ2-2; d_call: TRBD1; clone_size: NA; v_call: TRBV29-1; cdr3_nt: TGCAGCGCCCGGACAGGACCCATCACCGGGGAGCTGTTTTTT; cdr3_aa: CSARTGPITGELFF
j_call: TRBJ1-5; d_call: NA; clone_size: NA; v_call: TRBV5-5; cdr3_nt: TGTGCCAGCAGCTTGAAGTTTAATTCCCAGGGTGTGAGCAATCAGCCCCAGCATTTT; cdr3_aa: CASSLKFNSQGVSNQPQHF